One T cell receptor beta chain is described in this entry. Germline assignment: CDR1 MNHEY and CDR2 SVGAGI. The ends were cut back, 10 bases at V and 2 bases at J, with 14 bases in the middle. CDR3 length equals 13 residues. This record comes from a study of blood T cell repertoires in COVID-19. Looking at the study overall: The origin of the acute and convalescent COVID-19 samples was the United States, Italy and Spain. T cells, B-cell-depleted T cells, or PBMCs supplied cDNA or gDNA.

Original processing notes: Counts of nucleated cells, estimated from reference gene primer amplification, were obtained. The data were produced by immunoSEQ multiplex PCR, yet TCRdb's version contains in-frame clones alone and is incomplete. That table is the source of V, J and clone size, and D and trimming were worked out from the DNA. Among hundreds of thousands of clones listed, approximately 86% were seen once. The Seattle site enrolled patients during active infection and followed them longitudinally. V gene TRBV6-5 combines with J gene TRBJ1-2; TRBD1 might be the D (6 bases). This clonotype was sampled from a woman in her 70s with COVID-19, enrolled during active disease. Sequenced input: peripheral blood. CDR3 protein: CATIHRENYGYTF. CDR3 coding DNA: TGTGCCACCATCCACAGGGAAAACTATGGCTACACCTTC.